This T cell receptor (beta chain) was identified in a study of blood T cell repertoires in COVID-19. About the study: Specimens from acute and convalescent COVID-19 originated in the United States, Italy and Spain.

Ages ranged from about 18 to 100 years, with residence in 24 US areas. The germline V gene has CDR1 LGHNA and CDR2 YSLEER. Trimming cost V 3 bases and J 10 bases, with 16 bases left between them. This CDR3 region has 15 residues. In the authors' methods: Estimates of nucleated cell counts were drawn from the amplification of reference gene primers. TCRdb's table, derived via immunoSEQ multiplex PCR, lists solely in-frame clones and lacks some. The DNA gave D and trimming, while V, J and clone size come from that table. The repertoire holds approximately 250,000 clones, with approximately 84% as singletons.

This TCR was recovered from a man aged 35-49 years who had recovered from COVID-19. The chain uses TRBV4-3 and TRBJ1-6, with D perhaps TRBD1 (5 bases). The sequencing input was PBMCs or T cells enriched from blood (not recorded which). This CDR3 is CASSHREGQYSPLHF. CDR3 bases: TGCGCCAGCAGCCACCGGGAGGGGCAATACTCACCCCTCCACTTT.